This T cell receptor (beta chain) was found in a study of T cell responses to AZD1222 COVID-19 vaccine. Only in-frame clones appear in the TCRdb table, and some are missing; sequencing was by immunoSEQ multiplex PCR. The sample lists about 140,000 clones, approximately 90% occurring once. V trimming: 5 bases; J trimming: 6 bases; junction bases outside the gene matches: 2. Germline values: CDR1 MNHEY, CDR2 SMNVEV (reference sequence). CDR3 length: 15 residues. V usage is TRBV27 and J usage is TRBJ2-1, with TRBD2 matching 15 bases. The receptor's source is an adult who received the AZD1222 COVID-19 vaccine. The sample was peripheral blood, taken 28 days after the second AZD1222 dose. For the CDR3, the DNA is TGTGCCAGCAGTAGGACTAGCGGGAGGGTCAATGAGCAGTTCTTC. Protein: CASSRTSGRVNEQFF.